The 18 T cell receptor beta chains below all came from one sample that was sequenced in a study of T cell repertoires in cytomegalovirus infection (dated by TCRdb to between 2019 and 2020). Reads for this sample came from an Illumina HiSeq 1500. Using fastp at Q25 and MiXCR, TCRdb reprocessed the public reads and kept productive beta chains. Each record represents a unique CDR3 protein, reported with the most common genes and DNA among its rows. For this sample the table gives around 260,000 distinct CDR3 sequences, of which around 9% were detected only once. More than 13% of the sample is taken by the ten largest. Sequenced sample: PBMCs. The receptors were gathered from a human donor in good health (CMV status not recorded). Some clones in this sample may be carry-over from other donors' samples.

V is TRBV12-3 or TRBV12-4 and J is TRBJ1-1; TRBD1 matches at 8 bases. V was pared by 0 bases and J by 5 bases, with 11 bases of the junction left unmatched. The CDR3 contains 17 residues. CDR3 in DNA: TGTGCCAGCAGTTTAGCCCTCACCGACAGGGGAATAACTGAAGCTTTCTTT. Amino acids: CASSLALTDRGITEAFF.

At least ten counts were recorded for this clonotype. The CDR3 region is CASSLGMGGYTF. The CDR3 DNA is TGTGCCAGCAGCTTAGGGATGGGTGGCTACACCTTC. The chain links TRBV7-2 to TRBJ1-2; D call uncertain. The V gene's germline CDR1 is SGHTA and CDR2 FQGNSA. V was pared by 1 base and J by 7 bases, with 7 bases between. The CDR3 is 12 amino acids.

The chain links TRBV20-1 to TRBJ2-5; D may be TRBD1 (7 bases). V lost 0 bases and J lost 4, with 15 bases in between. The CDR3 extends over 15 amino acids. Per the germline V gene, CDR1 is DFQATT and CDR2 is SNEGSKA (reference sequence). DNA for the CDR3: TGCAGTGCTAGAGATTCCGGGACAGCGGGAGAGACCCAGTACTTC. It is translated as CSARDSGTAGETQYF.

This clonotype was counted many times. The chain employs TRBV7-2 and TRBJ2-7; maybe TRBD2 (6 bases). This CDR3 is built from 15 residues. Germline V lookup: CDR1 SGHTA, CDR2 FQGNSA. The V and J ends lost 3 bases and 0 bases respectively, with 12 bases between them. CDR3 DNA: TGTGCCAGCAGCTTTGGTGGAGGGAGCTCCTACGAGCAGTACTTC. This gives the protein CASSFGGGSSYEQYF.

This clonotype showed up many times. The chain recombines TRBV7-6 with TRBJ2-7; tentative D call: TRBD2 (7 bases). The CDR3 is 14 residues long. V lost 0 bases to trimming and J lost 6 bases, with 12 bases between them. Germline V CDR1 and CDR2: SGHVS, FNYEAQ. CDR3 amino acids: CASSLAGGQGEQYF. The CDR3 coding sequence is TGTGCCAGCAGCTTAGCGGGGGGGCAAGGCGAGCAGTACTTC.

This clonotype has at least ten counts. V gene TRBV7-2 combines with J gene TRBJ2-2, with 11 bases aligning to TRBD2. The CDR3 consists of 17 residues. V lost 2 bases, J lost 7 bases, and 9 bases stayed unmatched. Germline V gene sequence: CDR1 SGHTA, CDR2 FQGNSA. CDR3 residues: CASSLSASGGSHGELFF. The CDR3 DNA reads TGTGCCAGCAGCTTATCAGCTAGCGGGGGGTCCCACGGGGAGCTGTTTTTT.

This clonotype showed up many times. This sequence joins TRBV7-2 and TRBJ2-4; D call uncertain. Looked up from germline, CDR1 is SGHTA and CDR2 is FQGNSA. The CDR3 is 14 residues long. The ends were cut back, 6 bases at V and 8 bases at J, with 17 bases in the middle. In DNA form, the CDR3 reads TGTGCCAGCAGTACCGGGCCCGGAGAAGACATTCAGTACTTC. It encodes CASSTGPGEDIQYF. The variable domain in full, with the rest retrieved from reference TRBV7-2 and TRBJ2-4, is GAGVSQSPSNKVTEKGKDVELRCDPISGHTALYWYRQSLGQGLEFLIYFQGNSAPDKSGLPSDRFSAERTGGSVSTLTIQRTQQEDSAVYLCASSTGPGEDIQYFGAGTRLSVL.

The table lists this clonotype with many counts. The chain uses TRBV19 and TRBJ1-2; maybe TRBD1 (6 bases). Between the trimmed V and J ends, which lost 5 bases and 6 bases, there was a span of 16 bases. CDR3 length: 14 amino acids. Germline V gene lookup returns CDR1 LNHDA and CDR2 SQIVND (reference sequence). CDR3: CASSAKQGRDGYTF. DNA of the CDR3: TGTGCCAGTAGTGCGAAGCAGGGGAGAGATGGCTACACCTTC.

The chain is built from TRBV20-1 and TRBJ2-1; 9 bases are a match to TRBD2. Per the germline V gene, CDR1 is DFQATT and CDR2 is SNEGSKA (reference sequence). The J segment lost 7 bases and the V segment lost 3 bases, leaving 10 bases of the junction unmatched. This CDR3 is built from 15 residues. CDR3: CSASIAAGGKNEQFF. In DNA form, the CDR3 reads TGCAGTGCTAGTATCGCAGCGGGAGGTAAAAATGAGCAGTTCTTC.

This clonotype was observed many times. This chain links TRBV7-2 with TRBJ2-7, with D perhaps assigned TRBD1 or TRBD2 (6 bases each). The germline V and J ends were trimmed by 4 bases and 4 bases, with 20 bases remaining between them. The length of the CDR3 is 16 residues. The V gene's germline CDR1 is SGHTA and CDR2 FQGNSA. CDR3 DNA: TGTGCCAGCAGCTCAGGCATGCGTAGGGGGAGGTACGAGCAGTACTTC. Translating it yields CASSSGMRRGRYEQYF.

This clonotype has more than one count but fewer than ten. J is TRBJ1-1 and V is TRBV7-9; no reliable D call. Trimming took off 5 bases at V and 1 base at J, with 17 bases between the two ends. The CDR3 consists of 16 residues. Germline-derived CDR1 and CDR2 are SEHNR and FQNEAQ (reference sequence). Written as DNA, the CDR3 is TGTGCCAGCAGCCCAGAGCTCGTATTTGAGAACACTGAAGCTTTCTTT. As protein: CASSPELVFENTEAFF.

CDR3 loop: CASSPGTGGLSTEAFF. The CDR3 nucleotides are TGTGCCAGCAGCCCCGGGACGGGCGGGCTGAGCACTGAAGCTTTCTTT. The V and J genes are TRBV4-2 and TRBJ1-1; a possible D gene is TRBD1 (5 bases). Germline assignment: CDR1 LGHNA and CDR2 YNFKEQ. V was clipped by 4 bases and J by 4 bases, with 19 bases between them. The CDR3 runs 16 residues.

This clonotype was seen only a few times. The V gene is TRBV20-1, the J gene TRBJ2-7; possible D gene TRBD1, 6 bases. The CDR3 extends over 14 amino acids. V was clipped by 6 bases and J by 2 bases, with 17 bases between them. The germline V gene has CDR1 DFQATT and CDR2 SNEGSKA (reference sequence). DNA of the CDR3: TGCAGTGCCACGAAAGACAGGTTGACCTACGAGCAGTACTTC. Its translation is CSATKDRLTYEQYF.

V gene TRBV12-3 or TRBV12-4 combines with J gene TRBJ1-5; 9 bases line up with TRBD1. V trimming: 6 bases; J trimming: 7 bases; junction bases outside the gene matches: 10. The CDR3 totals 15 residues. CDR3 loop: CASSRTGDGRQPQHF. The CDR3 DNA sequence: TGTGCCAGCAGCAGGACAGGGGATGGGAGGCAGCCCCAGCATTTT.

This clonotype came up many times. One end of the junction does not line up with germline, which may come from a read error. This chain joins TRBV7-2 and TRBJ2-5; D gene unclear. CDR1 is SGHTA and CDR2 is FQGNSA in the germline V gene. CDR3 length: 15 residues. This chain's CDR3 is CASSQTEASSAQRNF. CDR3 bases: TGTGCCAGCAGCCAAACAGAGGCTAGTTCGGCCCAGAGGAACTTC. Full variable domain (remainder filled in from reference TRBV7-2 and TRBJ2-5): GAGVSQSPSNKVTEKGKDVELRCDPISGHTALYWYRQSLGQGLEFLIYFQGNSAPDKSGLPSDRFSAERTGGSVSTLTIQRTQQEDSAVYLCASSQTEASSAQRNFGPGTRLLVL.

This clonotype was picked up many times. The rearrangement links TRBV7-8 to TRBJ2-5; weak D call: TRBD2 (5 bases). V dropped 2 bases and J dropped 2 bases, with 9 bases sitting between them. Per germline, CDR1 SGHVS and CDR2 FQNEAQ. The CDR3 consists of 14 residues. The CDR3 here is CASSLRRLQETQYF. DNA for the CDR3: TGTGCCAGCAGCTTAAGGAGGTTACAAGAGACCCAGTACTTC.

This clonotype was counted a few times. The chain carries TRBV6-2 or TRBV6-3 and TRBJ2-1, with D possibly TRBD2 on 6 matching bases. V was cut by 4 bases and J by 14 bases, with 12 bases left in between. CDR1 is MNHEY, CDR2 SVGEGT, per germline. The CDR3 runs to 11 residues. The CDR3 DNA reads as TGTGCCAGCAGTTCAGGGCTAGCGAAGTTCTTC. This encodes CASSSGLAKFF.

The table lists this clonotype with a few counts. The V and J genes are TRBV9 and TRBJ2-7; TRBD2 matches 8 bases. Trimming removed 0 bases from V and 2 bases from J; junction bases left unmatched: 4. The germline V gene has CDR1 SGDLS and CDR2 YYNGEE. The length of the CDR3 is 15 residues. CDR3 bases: TGTGCCAGCAGCGTAGTCGCGGGGGGCCCCTACGAGCAGTACTTC. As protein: CASSVVAGGPYEQYF.